This is a list of T cell receptor beta chains from one sample in a study of blood T cell repertoires in COVID-19. Produced via immunoSEQ multiplex PCR; TCRdb's table is partial and in-frame only. The data contain hundreds of thousands of clones, 86% of them singletons. What was sequenced was peripheral blood. These receptors all stem from a woman aged 25 to 39 with active or convalescent COVID-19. Each CDR3 is given with its conserved first and last residue. D genes are given only for firm matches. Only part of the rows carry a size: once, few, many, or a class if the clone is expanded.

D: .
J: TRBJ1-3
size: .
V: TRBV7-2
CDR3: CASSSDSGIAGNTIYF
DNA: TGTGCCAGCAGCAGCGATTCAGGGATTGCGGGAAACACCATATATTTT

D: .
J: TRBJ1-3
size: few
V: TRBV6-2/TRBV6-3
CDR3: CASSSHRMGNTIYF
DNA: TGTGCCAGCAGTTCACATCGTATGGGAAACACCATATATTTT

D: .
J: TRBJ2-3
size: .
V: TRBV13
CDR3: CASSTLRGSETDTQYF
DNA: TGTGCCAGCAGCACCCTCCGGGGTAGCGAAACAGATACGCAGTATTTT

D: .
J: TRBJ1-1
size: .
V: TRBV11-2
CDR3: CASSFFQKTQEENTEAFF
DNA: TGTGCCAGCAGCTTTTTTCAGAAAACCCAAGAAGAGAACACTGAAGCTTTCTTT

D: .
J: TRBJ1-2
size: few
V: TRBV10-2
CDR3: CATGLDSYGYTF
DNA: TGCGCCACCGGCCTCGACAGCTATGGCTACACCTTC

D: .
J: TRBJ2-7
size: .
V: TRBV5-4
CDR3: CASSLIIAEDYEQYF
DNA: TGTGCCAGCAGCTTGATTATCGCGGAGGACTACGAGCAGTACTTC

D: TRBD2
J: TRBJ2-7
size: .
V: TRBV14
CDR3: CASSQTGTSGSYEQYF
DNA: TGTGCCAGCAGCCAAACCGGGACTAGCGGCTCCTACGAGCAGTACTTC

D: TRBD1
J: TRBJ2-1
size: .
V: TRBV3-1/TRBV3-2
CDR3: CASSTPTGPYNEQFF
DNA: TGTGCCAGCAGCACTCCGACAGGGCCTTACAATGAGCAGTTCTTC

D: TRBD1
J: TRBJ1-1
size: .
V: TRBV19
CDR3: CASLPLPGQGDTEAFF
DNA: TGTGCCAGTCTACCACTCCCAGGACAGGGGGACACTGAAGCTTTCTTT

D: TRBD1
J: TRBJ1-2
size: .
V: TRBV2
CDR3: CASDRDSRGYTF
DNA: TGTGCCAGCGACCGGGACAGTCGAGGCTACACCTTC

D: TRBD2
J: TRBJ2-3
size: .
V: TRBV6-4
CDR3: CARMRRLARMADTQYF
DNA: TGTGCCAGAATGAGGAGACTAGCGAGAATGGCAGATACGCAGTATTTT

D: TRBD2
J: TRBJ2-1
size: .
V: TRBV9
CDR3: CASSLSRSGGANEQFF
DNA: TGTGCCAGCAGCCTTAGTAGGAGCGGGGGGGCCAATGAGCAGTTCTTC

D: .
J: TRBJ1-5
size: once
V: TRBV2
CDR3: CASSGSNSNQPQHF
DNA: TGTGCCAGCAGTGGATCTAATAGCAATCAGCCCCAGCATTTT

D: .
J: TRBJ1-1
size: .
V: TRBV11-3
CDR3: CASRQAPNTEAFF
DNA: TGTGCCAGCAGACAGGCCCCGAACACTGAAGCTTTCTTT

D: .
J: TRBJ1-1
size: .
V: TRBV6-5
CDR3: CASRTTGNTEAFF
DNA: TGTGCCAGCAGGACGACAGGGAACACTGAAGCTTTCTTT

D: .
J: TRBJ1-4
size: .
V: TRBV27
CDR3: CASSLSGSNNEKLFF
DNA: TGTGCCAGCAGTTTATCGGGCAGTAATAATGAAAAACTGTTTTTT

D: TRBD2
J: TRBJ2-1
size: .
V: TRBV4-1
CDR3: CASSQDPGVSGGEQFF
DNA: TGCGCCAGCAGCCAAGATCCGGGCGTGTCGGGGGGTGAGCAGTTCTTC

D: .
J: TRBJ1-1
size: .
V: TRBV3-1/TRBV3-2
CDR3: CASSQETQNTEAFF
DNA: TGTGCCAGCAGCCAAGAAACTCAGAACACTGAAGCTTTCTTT

D: .
J: TRBJ1-2
size: .
V: TRBV5-6
CDR3: CASSPTVGDYGYTF
DNA: TGTGCCAGCAGCCCGACAGTAGGGGACTATGGCTACACCTTC

D: .
J: TRBJ1-1
size: .
V: TRBV19
CDR3: CASIIGTEAFF
DNA: TGTGCCAGTATCATCGGCACTGAAGCTTTCTTT

D: TRBD1
J: TRBJ2-7
size: .
V: TRBV6-5
CDR3: CASSTRQGEGEQYF
DNA: TGTGCCAGCAGTACCCGACAGGGGGAAGGGGAGCAGTACTTC

D: .
J: TRBJ1-1
size: .
V: TRBV14
CDR3: CASSQQMNTEAFF
DNA: TGTGCCAGCAGCCAACAAATGAACACTGAAGCTTTCTTT

D: .
J: TRBJ1-5
size: .
V: TRBV19
CDR3: CASSDKSYQPQHF
DNA: TGTGCCAGTTCGGACAAGTCTTATCAGCCCCAGCATTTT

D: .
J: TRBJ1-2
size: .
V: TRBV5-1
CDR3: CASSTGLEVYGYTF
DNA: TGCGCCAGCAGCACGGGCCTGGAGGTTTATGGCTACACCTTC

D: .
J: TRBJ1-1
size: .
V: TRBV4-1
CDR3: CASSQGEEVSEAFF
DNA: TGCGCCAGCAGCCAGGGGGAGGAAGTCTCTGAAGCTTTCTTT

D: .
J: TRBJ2-5
size: once
V: TRBV27
CDR3: CASSNSMVGTQYF
DNA: TGTGCCAGCAGTAATTCTATGGTTGGGACCCAGTACTTC

D: TRBD1
J: TRBJ1-1
size: .
V: TRBV5-6
CDR3: CASSSETGMNTEAFF
DNA: TGTGCCAGCAGCTCGGAGACAGGGATGAACACTGAAGCTTTCTTT

D: TRBD2
J: TRBJ2-1
size: .
V: TRBV3-1/TRBV3-2
CDR3: CASSQPLLAGSGSEQFF
DNA: TGTGCCAGCAGCCAGCCCTTACTAGCGGGGTCGGGAAGTGAGCAGTTCTTC

D: .
J: TRBJ1-2
size: few
V: TRBV6-5
CDR3: CASSYVGATPGGYTF
DNA: TGTGCCAGCAGTTACGTGGGGGCTACTCCTGGTGGCTACACCTTC

D: .
J: TRBJ1-2
size: .
V: TRBV19
CDR3: CASNGNSLYYGYTF
DNA: TGTGCCTCCAACGGGAACAGCTTATACTATGGCTACACCTTC

D: .
J: TRBJ1-3
size: .
V: TRBV6-5
CDR3: CASSTPVDSGNTIYF
DNA: TGTGCCAGCAGTACCCCAGTTGACTCTGGAAACACCATATATTTT

D: TRBD1
J: TRBJ1-4
size: .
V: TRBV7-9
CDR3: CASSPGQGAAPTNEKLFF
DNA: TGTGCCAGCAGCCCGGGACAGGGGGCGGCTCCAACTAATGAAAAACTGTTTTTT